Given below is one T cell receptor (beta chain) in context. The data belong to a study of OX40 agonist ivuxolimab in advanced cancers. The table came from immunoSEQ multiplex PCR; TCRdb's copy has only in-frame clones and leaves some out. This table has under 90,000 clones, less than 90% appearing once. The CDR3 has 17 amino acids. The J segment lost 1 base and the V segment lost 5 bases, leaving 7 bases of the junction unmatched. In germline, CDR1 is SGHVS, CDR2 FQNEAQ. The chain employs TRBV7-8 and TRBJ2-1, with 11 bases matching TRBD1. This specimen consisted of CD4+ or CD8+ T cells sorted from blood, obtained in a trial of the OX40 agonist ivuxolimab. The receptor's source is an adult with an advanced solid tumor such as melanoma, head and neck, liver or kidney cancer. The CDR3 bases are TGTGCCAGCAGCGCACGGACAGGGGGCGCATCCTACAATGAGCAGTTCTTC. Translated, it gives CASSARTGGASYNEQFF.